In its sample, the clone carrying this TCR beta chain was seen once. The target antigen is unknown. The repertoire was sequenced with immunoSEQ multiplex PCR; TCRdb's copy has only in-frame clones and lacks some. The sample yields 90,000 to 130,000 clones, more than 75% seen once. V was clipped by 3 bases and J by 0 bases, with 12 bases between them. This CDR3 contains 15 residues. Germline V gene sequence: CDR1 SGHNT, CDR2 YYREEE (reference sequence). This entry comes from a study of radiotherapy plus CTLA-4 blockade in lung cancer. Overall study context: Of the patients, over 15% showed objective responses and about 29% attained disease control.

Points from the study as a whole: Increased serum interferon-beta after radiation also reportedly predicted response strongly. Once radiotherapy plus ipilimumab had been given, TCR clones derived from tumor expanded in blood.

Chemo-refractory metastatic non-small-cell lung cancer patients underwent focal radiation alongside CTLA-4 blockade with ipilimumab. This sequence joins TRBV5-4 and TRBJ1-1, with D tentatively TRBD1 (6 bases). Material: peripheral blood, obtained from a patient treated with radiotherapy plus ipilimumab. The clonotype originates from a human donor with non-small cell lung cancer that progressed on radiotherapy plus ipilimumab. Some clones in this sample may be carry-over from other donors' samples. In DNA, the CDR3 is TGTGCCAGCAGCTCAAAGACAGGAATGAACACTGAAGCTTTCTTT. Translating gives CASSSKTGMNTEAFF. The variable domain in full, with the rest retrieved from reference TRBV5-4 and TRBJ1-1, is ETGVTQSPTHLIKTRGQQVTLRCSSQSGHNTVSWYQQALGQGPQFIFQYYREEENGRGNFPPRFSGLQFPNYSSELNVNALELDDSALYLCASSSKTGMNTEAFFGQGTRLTVV.